The source of this TCR beta chain is a study of blood T cell repertoires in COVID-19. On the study more broadly: Researchers got acute and convalescent COVID-19 samples from the United States, Italy and Spain.

Original processing methods: The authors estimated nucleated cell counts from reference gene primer amplification. This table comes from immunoSEQ multiplex PCR, and its TCRdb copy is limited to in-frame clones, with some not included. From that table come the V and J calls and clone size; the DNA was used to work out D and trimming. The sample lists roughly 200,000 clones; approximately 86% were seen once. This receptor was taken from a woman in her twenties or thirties who had been exposed to COVID-19. Input material: PBMCs or T cells enriched from blood (not recorded which).

The CDR3 nucleotides read TGTGCCAGCAGTGAAGACAGGTTTGGGGCCAACGTCCTGACTTTC. This encodes CASSEDRFGANVLTF. V gene TRBV2 combines with J gene TRBJ2-6; maybe TRBD1 (5 bases). V lost 1 base to trimming and J lost 3 bases, with 7 bases between them. Germline-derived CDR1 and CDR2 are SNHLY and FYNNEI. CDR3 length equals 15 residues.